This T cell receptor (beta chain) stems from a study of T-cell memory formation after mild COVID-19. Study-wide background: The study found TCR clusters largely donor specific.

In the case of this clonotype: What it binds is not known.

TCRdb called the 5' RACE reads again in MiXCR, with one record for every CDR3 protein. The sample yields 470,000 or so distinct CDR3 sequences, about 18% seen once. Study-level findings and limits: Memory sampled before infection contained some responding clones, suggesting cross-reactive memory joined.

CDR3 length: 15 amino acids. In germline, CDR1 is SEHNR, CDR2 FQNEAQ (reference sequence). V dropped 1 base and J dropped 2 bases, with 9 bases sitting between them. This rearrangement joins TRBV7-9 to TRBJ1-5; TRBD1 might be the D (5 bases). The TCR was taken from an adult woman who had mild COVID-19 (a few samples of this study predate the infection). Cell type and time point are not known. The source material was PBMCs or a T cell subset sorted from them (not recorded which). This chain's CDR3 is CASSLEGERNQPQHF. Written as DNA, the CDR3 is TGTGCCAGCAGCTTAGAAGGGGAGCGCAATCAGCCCCAGCATTTT.